The 17 T cell receptor beta chains given below trace back to one sample, sequenced in a study of shared clonotypes between healthy human individuals. Naive CD8 cells lacked CD45RO, underwent positive selection for CCR7 and left out terminally differentiated effector memory CD45RA+ cells. This table comes from immunoSEQ multiplex PCR, and its TCRdb copy is limited to in-frame clones, with some not included. The data hold about 680,000 clones, with roughly nine tenths observed a single time. The material sequenced was naive CD8+ T cells sorted from blood. Receptors originate from a man aged 25 to 45 in good health.

As concerns this clone: Other DNA sequences in the sample encode the same CDR3. The chain combines TRBV27 with TRBJ1-3, with a weak D call TRBD1 (5 bases). V was clipped by 4 bases and J by 0 bases, with 7 bases between them. The CDR3 totals 14 residues. In germline, CDR1 is MNHEY, CDR2 SMNVEV (reference sequence). Here the CDR3 reads CASSSGGSGNTIYF. In nucleotides, the CDR3 is TGTGCCAGCAGTTCTGGGGGCTCTGGAAACACCATATATTTT.

This chain links TRBV10-3 with TRBJ2-3; the D is unclear. CDR3 size: 13 residues. Germline CDR1 and CDR2: ENHRY and SYGVKD. Trimming pared 4 bases from V and 4 bases from J, leaving 9 bases between. CDR3 nucleotide sequence: TGTGCCATCAGTGTGAACTTCCCAGATACGCAGTATTTT. It encodes CAISVNFPDTQYF.

In regard to this clone: Other DNA variants within this sample encode the same CDR3. The chain links TRBV27 to TRBJ2-7; TRBD2 might be the D (5 bases). CDR3 length: 12 amino acids. Between the trimmed V and J ends, which lost 6 bases and 3 bases, there was a span of 9 bases. Germline V gene data show CDR1 as MNHEY and CDR2 as SMNVEV (reference sequence). CDR3 residues: CASSPGGYEQYF. In DNA, the CDR3 is TGTGCCAGCAGCCCCGGAGGCTACGAGCAGTACTTC.

The genes are TRBV28 and TRBJ2-7, with 7 nucleotides matching TRBD1. V dropped 3 bases and J dropped 5; count of bases not matched to a gene: 10. This CDR3 spans 15 amino acids. CDR1 MDHEN and CDR2 SYDVKM come from the germline V gene. CDR3 amino acids: CASSFLDRARHEQYF. CDR3 in DNA: TGTGCCAGCAGTTTCCTCGACAGGGCGAGACACGAGCAGTACTTC.

The rearrangement uses TRBV10-2 and TRBJ2-1; TRBD2 matches 9 bases. The germline CDR1 and CDR2 sequences are WSHSY and SAAADI. The CDR3 is 15 amino acids. J gave up 3 bases and V 6 bases, and 6 bases lay outside the gene matches. This CDR3 is CASSSSGVGYNEQFF. CDR3 sequence (DNA): TGCGCCAGCAGCTCTAGCGGGGTGGGCTACAATGAGCAGTTCTTC.

The CDR3 DNA reads TGTGCCAGCGCACTTCGGAAGACTAGATCCTACAATGAGCAGTTCTTC. Residues: CASALRKTRSYNEQFF. The V and J genes are TRBV2 and TRBJ2-1, with D perhaps matching TRBD2 (6 bases). CDR3 size: 16 residues. Trimming removed 8 bases from V and 1 base from J, with 18 bases in between. Germline CDR1 reads SNHLY; CDR2 reads FYNNEI.

CDR3 residues: CASSLRTGRNTEAFF. CDR3 DNA: TGCGCCAGCAGCCTACGGACAGGGAGGAACACTGAAGCTTTCTTT. This chain joins TRBV4-1 and TRBJ1-1; 8 bases align to TRBD1. V lost 4 bases, J lost 1 base, and 5 bases stayed unmatched. The CDR3 spans 15 residues. In germline, CDR1 is MGHRA, CDR2 YSYEKL.

This chain connects TRBV28 to TRBJ2-1, with 10 bases matching TRBD1. Germline CDR1 MDHEN, CDR2 SYDVKM. This CDR3 spans 16 amino acids. Germline trimming cut 5 bases from V and 8 bases from J; bases unmatched to any gene: 12. The CDR3 here is CASSEPGQGFLDEQFF. For the CDR3, the DNA is TGTGCCAGCAGTGAACCGGGACAGGGGTTCCTCGATGAGCAGTTCTTC.

The J gene is TRBJ2-5, the V gene TRBV27; no reliable D call. The V gene's germline CDR1 is MNHEY and CDR2 SMNVEV (reference sequence). The CDR3 is 13 residues long. Trimming left V 2 bases short and J 0 bases short, with 4 bases between. The CDR3 here is CASSLNYQETQYF. The CDR3 DNA reads as TGTGCCAGCAGTTTAAATTACCAAGAGACCCAGTACTTC.

The chain links TRBV7-9 to TRBJ1-4; D might be TRBD1 (5 bases). V lost 3 bases to trimming and J lost 8 bases, with 13 bases between them. This CDR3 has 14 amino acids. From germline, CDR1 is SEHNR and CDR2 FQNEAQ (reference sequence). CDR3 loop: CASSLRDRMEKLFF. CDR3 nucleotide sequence: TGTGCCAGCAGCTTGAGAGACAGAATGGAAAAACTGTTTTTT.

The V and J genes are TRBV7-9 and TRBJ2-1; D unclear. Trimming took 5 bases from V and 7 from J, leaving 18 bases between them. Germline CDR1 is SEHNR and CDR2 is FQNEAQ (reference sequence). CDR3 length equals 15 residues. The CDR3 protein is CASSQTAGRGNEQFF. CDR3 in DNA: TGTGCCAGCAGCCAAACGGCAGGACGTGGGAATGAGCAGTTCTTC. Drawing the rest from reference TRBV7-9 and TRBJ2-1, the complete variable domain is DTGVSQNPRHKITKRGQNVTFRCDPISEHNRLYWYRQTLGQGPEFLTYFQNEAQLEKSRLLSDRFSAERPKGSFSTLEIQRTEQGDSAMYLCASSQTAGRGNEQFFGPGTRLTVL.

This clone was counted a few times. V usage is TRBV10-1 and J usage is TRBJ1-2; D call uncertain. This CDR3 spans 14 amino acids. Germline V CDR1 and CDR2: WNHNN, SYGVQD (reference sequence). Trimming shortened V by 0 bases and J by 2 bases, and 7 bases separated the two germline ends. The CDR3 DNA follows: TGCGCCAGCAGTGAGTCGGGCACAAACTATGGCTACACCTTC. Its protein is CASSESGTNYGYTF.

Worth noting for this clone: Additional DNA sequences in this sample encode the identical CDR3. The chain links TRBV7-9 to TRBJ2-7; 12 bases are a match to TRBD2. Per the germline V gene, CDR1 is SEHNR and CDR2 is FQNEAQ (reference sequence). This CDR3 spans 17 amino acids. Unmatched junction bases numbered 9, after V lost 1 base and J lost 5 bases. Here the CDR3 DNA reads TGTGCCAGCAGCTTAGTAGCTAGCGGGAGGGGAATCCACGAGCAGTACTTC. Protein sequence: CASSLVASGRGIHEQYF.

The chain links TRBV6-6 to TRBJ2-7; no firm D call. Germline values: CDR1 MNHNY, CDR2 SVGAGI (reference sequence). The CDR3 extends over 12 amino acids. The V gene lost 2 bases and the J gene lost 7 bases, with 9 bases spanning the gap. DNA of the CDR3: TGTGCCAGCAGTTACGGTGGACGAGAGCAGTACTTC. It encodes CASSYGGREQYF.

Regarding this clone: Other DNA sequences of this sample code for an identical CDR3. The chain has TRBV7-9 and TRBJ2-7; 7 bases map to TRBD2. The CDR3 has 13 amino acids. CDR1 SEHNR and CDR2 FQNEAQ come from the germline V gene (reference sequence). The V segment lost 3 bases and the J segment 7 bases; nucleotides outside the gene matches: 6. The CDR3 is CASSLGGHYEQYF. Written as DNA, the CDR3 is TGTGCCAGCAGCTTGGGAGGGCATTATGAGCAGTACTTC.

The chain recombines TRBV5-1 with TRBJ2-1; tentatively, D is TRBD1 (5 bases). The germline CDR1 and CDR2 sequences are SGHRS and YFSETQ. The CDR3 consists of 18 residues. With 1 base removed from V and 3 bases from J, the gap between germline ends came to 20 bases. The CDR3 coding sequence is TGCGCCAGCAGCTTGACGGAGTTAGCAGGGCTCGTCTACAATGAGCAGTTCTTC. Translating it yields CASSLTELAGLVYNEQFF.

V gene TRBV11-3 combines with J gene TRBJ2-7; tentative D call: TRBD1 (6 bases). CDR1 and CDR2 (germline): SGHNT, YENEEA. This CDR3 contains 14 residues. The V gene lost 5 bases and the J gene lost 2 bases, with 13 bases spanning the gap. The CDR3 DNA reads TGTGCCAGCAGCCTTCGGGACACCCCCTACGAGCAGTACTTC. This codes for CASSLRDTPYEQYF.